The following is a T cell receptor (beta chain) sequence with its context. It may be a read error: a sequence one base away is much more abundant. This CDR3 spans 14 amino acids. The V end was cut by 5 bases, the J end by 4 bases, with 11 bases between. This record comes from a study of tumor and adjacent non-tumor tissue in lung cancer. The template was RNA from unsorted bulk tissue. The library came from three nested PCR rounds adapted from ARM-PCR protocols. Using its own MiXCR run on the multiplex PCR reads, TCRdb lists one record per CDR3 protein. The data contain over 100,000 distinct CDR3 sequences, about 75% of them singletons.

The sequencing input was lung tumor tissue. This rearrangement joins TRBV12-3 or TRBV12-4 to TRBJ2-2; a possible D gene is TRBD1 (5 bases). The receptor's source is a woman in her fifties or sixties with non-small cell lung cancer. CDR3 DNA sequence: TGTGCCAGCAGTACGGTGGGGCGCACCGGGGAGCTGTTTTTT. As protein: CASSTVGRTGELFF.